One sample yielded the 29 T cell receptor beta chains listed below, sequenced in a study of T cell responses to AZD1222 COVID-19 vaccine. Generated by immunoSEQ multiplex PCR, the TCRdb table keeps only in-frame clones and is missing some. The table has 95,000 to 100,000 clones, roughly 84% seen once. Sequencing used peripheral blood, obtained 28 days after the second AZD1222 dose. All receptors come from an adult who received the AZD1222 COVID-19 vaccine.

The chain recombines TRBV19 with TRBJ1-2; D is unclear. Germline CDR1 and CDR2: LNHDA and SQIVND (reference sequence). The CDR3 covers 12 residues. Between the trimmed V and J ends, which lost 3 bases and 6 bases, there was a span of 8 bases. The CDR3 coding sequence is TGTGCCAGTAGTATGAGTTTTGATGGCTACACCTTC. Translated: CASSMSFDGYTF.

The chain joins TRBV14 to TRBJ1-5; D is unresolved. Germline CDR1 SGHDN, CDR2 FVKESK. The V end lost 2 bases, the J end lost 4 bases, and 6 bases lay between the germline ends. The CDR3 has 13 residues. CDR3 sequence: CASSQSGNQPQHF. In DNA form, the CDR3 reads TGTGCCAGCAGCCAATCTGGAAATCAGCCCCAGCATTTT.

This clone was detected only a few times. The CDR3 reads CAISESIAGSNEKLFF. DNA of the CDR3: TGTGCCATCAGTGAGTCGATTGCAGGGTCTAATGAAAAACTGTTTTTT. The chain uses TRBV10-3 and TRBJ1-4; D is perhaps TRBD1 (5 bases). CDR3 length: 16 residues. CDR1 and CDR2 from the germline V gene are ENHRY and SYGVKD. V was clipped by 0 bases and J by 3 bases, with 11 bases between them.

The chain's CDR3 is CASSLGRKTEAFF. The CDR3, as DNA: TGTGCCAGCAGCTTAGGCCGGAAAACTGAAGCTTTCTTT. The chain uses TRBV13 and TRBJ1-1; D gene uncertain. Germline CDR1 is PRHDT and CDR2 is FYEKMQ (reference sequence). V was trimmed by 0 bases and J by 5 bases, leaving 7 bases between them. There are 13 residues in the CDR3.

The chain uses TRBV5-6 and TRBJ1-5; D is undetermined. V lost 2 bases to trimming and J lost 2 bases, with 11 bases between them. The CDR3 length is 15 residues. The germline CDR1 and CDR2 sequences are SGHDT and YYEEEE. The CDR3 reads CASSFGIVGNQPQHF. DNA for the CDR3: TGTGCCAGCAGCTTCGGTATAGTCGGCAATCAGCCCCAGCATTTT.

This clone was detected only a few times. The genes are TRBV7-2 and TRBJ2-1, with 14 positions matching TRBD2. The germline CDR1 and CDR2 sequences are SGHTA and FQGNSA. Trimming cost V 4 bases and J 5 bases; bases outside gene matches: 4. The CDR3 sequence is 16 residues long. The CDR3 loop reads CASSSRTSGRNNEQFF. CDR3 nucleotides: TGTGCCAGCAGCTCCCGGACTAGCGGGAGGAACAATGAGCAGTTCTTC.

This rearrangement joins TRBV30 to TRBJ2-7; the match to TRBD1 covers 10 bases. The V segment lost 6 bases and the J segment 2 bases; nucleotides outside the gene matches: 10. Germline V gene data show CDR1 as GTSNPN and CDR2 as SVGIG (reference sequence). The CDR3 covers 15 residues. The CDR3 coding sequence is TGTGCCTGTCTGTCCGGGACAGGGGCTACCTACGAGCAGTACTTC. Translation: CACLSGTGATYEQYF.

Relative to its sample, this clone is medium-sized. The V call is TRBV11-3, the J call TRBJ2-7, with 7 bases lining up with TRBD2. The J segment lost 0 bases and the V segment lost 4 bases, leaving 6 bases of the junction unmatched. Germline loops: CDR1 SGHNT, CDR2 YENEEA. This CDR3 comprises 15 residues. The CDR3 loop reads CASSSNPSGSYEQYF. Written as DNA, the CDR3 is TGTGCCAGCAGCTCAAATCCTAGCGGCTCCTACGAGCAGTACTTC.

The chain links TRBV29-1 to TRBJ2-3; possible D gene TRBD1, 5 bases. The CDR3 has 13 residues. The V end lost 8 bases, the J end lost 5 bases, and 17 bases lay between the germline ends. Per germline, CDR1 SQVTM and CDR2 ANQGSEA. In DNA form, the CDR3 reads TGCAGCACCACCAATGGGCAGGGAGATACGCAGTATTTT. It specifies CSTTNGQGDTQYF.

This clone was found once. The chain uses TRBV5-1 and TRBJ1-2, with D unresolved. CDR3 length: 13 amino acids. The germline V gene has CDR1 SGHRS and CDR2 YFSETQ. Deletions cut 0 bases from V and 8 bases from J, with 11 bases between. The CDR3 is CASSLGGNEGYTF. The CDR3 DNA reads TGCGCCAGCAGCTTGGGAGGGAATGAGGGCTACACCTTC.

V usage is TRBV14 and J usage is TRBJ1-2; D unresolved. CDR1 is SGHDN and CDR2 is FVKESK in the germline V gene. V lost 4 bases to trimming and J lost 5 bases, with 8 bases between them. The CDR3 runs 12 residues. The CDR3 DNA reads as TGTGCCAGCAGCCCGCAGGCATATGGCTACACCTTC. Its protein is CASSPQAYGYTF.

The genes are TRBV7-9 and TRBJ1-6; no definite D call. The CDR3 consists of 15 residues. V lost 6 bases and J lost 6, with 15 bases in between. The germline V gene encodes CDR1 SEHNR and CDR2 FQNEAQ (reference sequence). The CDR3 loop is CASRPRFWGNSPLHF. The CDR3 DNA sequence: TGTGCCAGCAGACCCCGATTTTGGGGTAATTCACCCCTCCACTTT.

In its sample, this clone was seen a few times. V and J are TRBV25-1 and TRBJ1-1; 9 bases align to TRBD1. The V and J ends lost 6 bases and 5 bases, in that order; junction bases with no gene match: 7. The germline V gene has CDR1 MGHDK and CDR2 SYGVNS. This CDR3 is 14 amino acids long. DNA of the CDR3: TGTGCCAGCAGGGGGACAGGGTTTGGGACTGAAGCTTTCTTT. Its translation: CASRGTGFGTEAFF.

This chain uses TRBV21-1 with TRBJ2-3; the listed D gene, TRBD1, was not tested against the DNA. TRBV21-1 is a recognized pseudogene. The CDR3 loop spans 18 amino acids. The CDR3 sequence is CASSKMFGRGQLKDTQYF. The CDR3 DNA is TGTGCCAGCAGCAAAATGTTCGGCAGGGGGCAGCTGAAAGATACGCAGTATTTT.

This clone was recorded once. The CDR3 sequence: CAWTRPVGYNEQFF. The CDR3 DNA sequence: TGTGCCTGGACCCGTCCCGTCGGTTACAATGAGCAGTTCTTC. This chain uses TRBV30 with TRBJ2-1; D remains ambiguous. The CDR3 extends over 14 amino acids. Trimming stripped 4 bases from V and 4 bases from J, with 14 bases between. Germline V lookup: CDR1 GTSNPN, CDR2 SVGIG (reference sequence).

The rearrangement joins TRBV7-2 to TRBJ1-6; no clear D gene. The CDR3 length is 13 residues. Germline V lookup: CDR1 SGHTA, CDR2 FQGNSA. Trimming shortened V by 3 bases and J by 3 bases, and 3 bases separated the two germline ends. The chain's CDR3 is CASSLDYNSPLHF. The CDR3 nucleotides are TGTGCCAGCAGCTTGGACTATAATTCACCCCTCCACTTT.

The chain combines TRBV4-2 with TRBJ2-1; D perhaps matches TRBD2 (5 bases). V was pared by 1 base and J by 2 bases, with 12 bases between. Germline V CDR1 and CDR2: LGHNA, YNFKEQ. The CDR3 is 16 amino acids. The CDR3 spells CASSQGELVPYNEQFF. CDR3 in DNA: TGTGCCAGCAGCCAAGGCGAACTAGTACCCTACAATGAGCAGTTCTTC.

The V call is TRBV12-3 or TRBV12-4, the J call TRBJ2-5, with 7 bases matching TRBD2. The CDR3 sequence is 13 residues long. The junction had 7 bases not matched to a gene; V was cut back by 8 bases and J by 4 bases. This CDR3 reads CASASGEVETQYF. CDR3 sequence (DNA): TGTGCCAGCGCGAGCGGGGAGGTAGAGACCCAGTACTTC.

The chain combines TRBV24-1 with TRBJ2-3; 9 nucleotides line up with TRBD1. Germline trimming cut 8 bases from V and 3 bases from J; bases unmatched to any gene: 5. From germline, CDR1 is KGHDR and CDR2 SFDVKD. The CDR3 runs to 14 residues. This CDR3 reads CATTDRGKTDTQYF. CDR3 nucleotides: TGTGCCACCACTGACAGGGGGAAAACAGATACGCAGTATTTT.

The rearrangement joins TRBV3-1 (or the pseudogene TRBV3-2) to TRBJ1-4; TRBD1 might be the D (6 bases). V lost 8 bases and J lost 8, with 21 bases in between. CDR1 is LGHDT and CDR2 is YNNKEL in the germline V gene (reference sequence). CDR3 size: 15 residues. The CDR3 DNA sequence: TGTGCCAGCGGACGAGAGAACAGGGAGGGAGAAAAACTGTTTTTT. Amino acid sequence: CASGRENREGEKLFF.

This clone turned up a few times. Written as DNA, the CDR3 is TGCAGTGCTAGTTCCGGGGAAGGAGCTAATGAAAAACTGTTTTTT. Its protein product is CSASSGEGANEKLFF. The chain carries TRBV20-1 and TRBJ1-4; no firm D call. CDR3 size: 15 residues. The V gene lost 3 bases and the J gene lost 3 bases, with 14 bases spanning the gap. Germline-derived CDR1 and CDR2 are DFQATT and SNEGSKA (reference sequence).

This clone was detected only a few times. This sequence joins TRBV5-1 and TRBJ2-7; 7 positions match TRBD1. With V trimmed by 3 bases and J by 1 base, 10 bases remained unmatched. Germline V CDR1 and CDR2: SGHRS, YFSETQ. The length of the CDR3 is 16 residues. Written as DNA, the CDR3 is TGCGCCAGCAGCTCTGACAAACAGGGGAGATCCTACGAGCAGTACTTC. This encodes CASSSDKQGRSYEQYF.

A word on this clone: Other DNA variants within this sample encode the same CDR3. The chain uses TRBV27 and TRBJ1-1; 9 bases match TRBD1. This CDR3 comprises 13 residues. Germline V gene lookup returns CDR1 MNHEY and CDR2 SMNVEV (reference sequence). V lost 6 bases, J lost 7 bases, and 6 bases stayed unmatched. CDR3 nucleotides: TGTGCCAGCAGCCTGACAGGGGGAGGTGAAGCTTTCTTT. Translating gives CASSLTGGGEAFF.

V usage is TRBV4-2 and J usage is TRBJ2-5; TRBD1 agrees at 8 bases. Trimming removed 4 bases from V and 2 bases from J; junction bases left unmatched: 0. Germline V CDR1 and CDR2: LGHNA, YNFKEQ. CDR3 length: 13 amino acids. In nucleotides, the CDR3 is TGTGCCAGCAGCCGGGACAGGCAAGAGACCCAGTACTTC. Amino acid sequence: CASSRDRQETQYF.

This chain links TRBV29-1 with TRBJ1-1; D possibly corresponds to TRBD1 (5 bases). Trimming cost V 7 bases and J 4 bases, with 13 bases left between them. The length of the CDR3 is 12 residues. Germline CDR1 SQVTM, CDR2 ANQGSEA. The CDR3 sequence is CSGTRGGTEAFF. The CDR3 nucleotides are TGCAGCGGTACTCGCGGGGGCACTGAAGCTTTCTTT. Using reference TRBV29-1 and TRBJ1-1 for the parts outside the CDR3, the full variable domain is SAVISQKPSRDICQRGTSLTIQCQVDSQVTMMFWYRQQPGQSLTLIATANQGSEATYESGFVIDKFPISRPNLTFSTLTVSNMSPEDSSIYLCSGTRGGTEAFFGQGTRLTVV.

The rearrangement links TRBV3-1 (or the pseudogene TRBV3-2) to TRBJ2-2; the D gene is possibly TRBD2 (6 bases). Per the germline V gene, CDR1 is LGHDT and CDR2 is YNNKEL (reference sequence). V was trimmed by 5 bases and J by 8 bases, leaving 12 bases between them. The CDR3 has 13 amino acids. CDR3 sequence reads: CASSSLRGGELFF. As DNA, the CDR3 is TGTGCCAGCAGCTCTTTGCGGGGAGGGGAGCTGTTTTTT.

CDR3 coding DNA: TGTGCCAGCAGTTTGGGCGGGAAGAACACTGAAGCTTTCTTT. Its translation: CASSLGGKNTEAFF. The chain uses TRBV28 and TRBJ1-1; D is ambiguous. Trimming took off 3 bases at V and 1 base at J, with 9 bases between the two ends. CDR1 is MDHEN and CDR2 is SYDVKM in the germline V gene. This CDR3 has 14 residues.

The chain couples TRBV5-1 to TRBJ2-1; 7 nucleotides match TRBD1. V shed 3 bases, J shed 9 bases, and the junction held 9 bases outside the gene matches. CDR3 length equals 14 residues. Germline-derived CDR1 and CDR2 are SGHRS and YFSETQ. The CDR3, as DNA: TGCGCCAGCAGCTCCGGGACAGAGTTTGGTGAGCAGTTCTTC. This encodes CASSSGTEFGEQFF.

The chain uses TRBV18 and TRBJ2-1; 7 nucleotides agree with TRBD2. Trimming took 3 bases from V and 12 from J; bases not matched to a gene: 11. In germline, CDR1 is KGHSH, CDR2 LQKENI. The CDR3 runs 14 residues. The CDR3 DNA reads as TGTGCCAGCTCACCTGAAGCGGGACTATATGTGCAGTTCTTC. It encodes CASSPEAGLYVQFF.